This T cell receptor beta chain was profiled in a study of early stage breast cancer tumors. Germline lookup yields CDR1 GTSNPN and CDR2 SVGIG (reference sequence). The germline V and J ends were trimmed by 0 bases and 7 bases, with 9 bases remaining between them. The CDR3 has 13 residues. Sequencing was performed with immunoSEQ multiplex PCR; in TCRdb, only in-frame clones are kept and a portion is missing. The data show tens of thousands of clones, with under 95% seen just once and less than 5% held by the top ten. This TCR derives from a person aged 70 to 79 with breast cancer. The sequenced sample consisted of blood. The genes are TRBV30 and TRBJ1-4; D is undetermined. DNA for the CDR3: TGTGCCTGGAGTGTTGACATTTTTGAAAAACTGTTTTTT. Translating it yields CAWSVDIFEKLFF.